This T cell receptor beta chain derives from a study of cytomegalovirus exposure and HLA in healthy donors. V was pared by 4 bases and J by 0 bases, with 10 bases of the junction left unmatched. This CDR3 has 17 residues. Germline lookup yields CDR1 SGHNT and CDR2 YYREEE (reference sequence). Study results and limitations: Earlier analysis found most TCR beta V segments productive about 87% or about 30% of the time. Confirmation was obtained in vitro that three CMV-associated chains are specific for CMV antigens.

In the PCR, 60 Vbeta and 13 Jbeta primers were used. Sequencing used immunoSEQ multiplex PCR; TCRdb keeps in-frame clones, though not all of them. The data contain roughly 120,000 clones, approximately 15% of them singletons. The sample holds a few counts of this clone. Its antigen is unknown. The specimen was PBMCs. The TCR comes from a woman between 18 and 29 years old in good health and CMV-seronegative. J is TRBJ1-1 and V is TRBV5-4; 9 bases align to TRBD1. The CDR3 nucleotides are TGTGCCAGCAGCCGGAATAGAGGGACAGGGATGAACACTGAAGCTTTCTTT. Its translation is CASSRNRGTGMNTEAFF.